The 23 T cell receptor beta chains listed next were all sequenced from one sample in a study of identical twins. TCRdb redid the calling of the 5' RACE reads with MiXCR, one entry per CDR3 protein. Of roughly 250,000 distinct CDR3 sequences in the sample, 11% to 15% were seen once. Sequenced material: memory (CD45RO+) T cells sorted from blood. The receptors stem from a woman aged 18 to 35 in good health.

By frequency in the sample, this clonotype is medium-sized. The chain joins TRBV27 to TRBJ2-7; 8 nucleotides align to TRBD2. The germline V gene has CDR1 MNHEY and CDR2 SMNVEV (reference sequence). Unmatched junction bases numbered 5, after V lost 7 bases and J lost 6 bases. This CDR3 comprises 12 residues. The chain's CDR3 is CASKAGAGEQYF. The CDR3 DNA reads TGTGCCAGCAAAGCGGGAGCCGGCGAGCAGTACTTC.

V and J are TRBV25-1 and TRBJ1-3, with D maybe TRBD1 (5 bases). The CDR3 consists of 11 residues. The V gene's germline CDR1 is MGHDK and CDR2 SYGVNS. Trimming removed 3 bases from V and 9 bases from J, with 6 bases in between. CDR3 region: CASSERGTIYF. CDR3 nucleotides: TGTGCCAGCAGTGAGAGGGGCACCATATATTTT. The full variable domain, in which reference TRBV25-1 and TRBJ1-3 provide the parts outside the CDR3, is EADIYQTPRYLVIGTGKKITLECSQTMGHDKMYWYQQDPGMELHLIHYSYGVNSTEKGDLSSESTVSRIRTEHFPLTLESARPSHTSQYLCASSERGTIYFGEGSWLTVV.

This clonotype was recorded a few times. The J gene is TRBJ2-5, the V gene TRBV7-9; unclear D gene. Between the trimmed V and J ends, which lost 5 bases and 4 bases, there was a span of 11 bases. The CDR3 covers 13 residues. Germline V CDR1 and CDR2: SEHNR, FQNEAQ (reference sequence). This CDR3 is CASSESVPETQYF. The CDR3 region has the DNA TGTGCCAGCAGCGAGAGCGTACCAGAGACCCAGTACTTC.

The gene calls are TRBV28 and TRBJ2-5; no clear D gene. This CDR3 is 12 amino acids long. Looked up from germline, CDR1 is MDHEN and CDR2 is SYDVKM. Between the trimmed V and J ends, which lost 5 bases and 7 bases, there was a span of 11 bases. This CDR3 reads CASSGLGWTQYF. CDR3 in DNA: TGTGCCAGCAGTGGTCTCGGCTGGACCCAGTACTTC.

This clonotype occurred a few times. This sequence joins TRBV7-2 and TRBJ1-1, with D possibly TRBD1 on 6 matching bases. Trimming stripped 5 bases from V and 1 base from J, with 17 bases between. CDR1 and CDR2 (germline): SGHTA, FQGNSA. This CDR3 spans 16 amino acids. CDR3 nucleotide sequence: TGTGCCAGCAGCCCGACTACAGGGTCGCCGAACACTGAAGCTTTCTTT. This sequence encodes CASSPTTGSPNTEAFF.

The CDR3 is CSVRGTGYSYEQYF. DNA of the CDR3: TGCAGCGTGAGGGGGACAGGCTACTCCTACGAGCAGTACTTC. The chain carries TRBV29-1 and TRBJ2-7; TRBD1 agrees at 8 bases. The V and J ends lost 6 bases and 0 bases, in that order; junction bases with no gene match: 7. CDR3 length: 14 amino acids. Germline V gene data show CDR1 as SQVTM and CDR2 as ANQGSEA.

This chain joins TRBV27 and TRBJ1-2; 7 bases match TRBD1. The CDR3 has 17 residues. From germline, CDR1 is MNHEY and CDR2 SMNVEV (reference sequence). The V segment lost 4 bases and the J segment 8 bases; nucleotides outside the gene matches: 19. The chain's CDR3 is CASSYPPGQRPICGYTF. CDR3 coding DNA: TGTGCCAGCAGTTACCCTCCGGGACAGAGGCCCATCTGCGGCTACACCTTC.

CDR3 loop: CASSSSAGGSEQFF. The CDR3 DNA follows: TGTGCCAGCAGCTCCTCAGCGGGAGGGAGTGAGCAGTTCTTC. The chain employs TRBV7-7 and TRBJ2-1; 10 bases agree with TRBD2. Germline loops: CDR1 SSHAT, CDR2 FNYEAQ (reference sequence). The CDR3 spans 14 residues. Trimming cost V 4 bases and J 9 bases; bases outside gene matches: 6.

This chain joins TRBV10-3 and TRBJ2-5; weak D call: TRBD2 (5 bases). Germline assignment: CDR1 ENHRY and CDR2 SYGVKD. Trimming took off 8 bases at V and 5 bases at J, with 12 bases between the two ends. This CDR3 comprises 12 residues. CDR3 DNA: TGTGCCATCGGGGAGACCGGCGAGACCCAGTACTTC. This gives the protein CAIGETGETQYF.

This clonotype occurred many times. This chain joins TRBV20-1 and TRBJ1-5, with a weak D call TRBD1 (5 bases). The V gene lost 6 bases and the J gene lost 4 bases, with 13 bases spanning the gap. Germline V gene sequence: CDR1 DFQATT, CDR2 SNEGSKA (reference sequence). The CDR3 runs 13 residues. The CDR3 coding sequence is TGCAGTGCGCTAGGACATTTAAATCAGCCCCAGCATTTT. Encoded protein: CSALGHLNQPQHF.

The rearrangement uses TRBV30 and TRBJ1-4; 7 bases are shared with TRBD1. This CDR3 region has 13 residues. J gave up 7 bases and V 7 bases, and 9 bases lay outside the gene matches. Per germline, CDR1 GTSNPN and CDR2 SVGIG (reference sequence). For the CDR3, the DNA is TGTGCCTCTACAGGGGCTCGGGGTGAAAAACTGTTTTTT. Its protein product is CASTGARGEKLFF.

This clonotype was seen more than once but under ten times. The CDR3, as DNA: TGTGCCAGCAGTGCCTCGTCCCGCACAGATACGCAGTATTTT. Protein product: CASSASSRTDTQYF. The chain is built from TRBV2 and TRBJ2-3; D gene uncertain. Between the trimmed V and J ends, which lost 4 bases and 1 base, there was a span of 9 bases. The CDR3 is 14 amino acids. Germline V gene lookup returns CDR1 SNHLY and CDR2 FYNNEI.

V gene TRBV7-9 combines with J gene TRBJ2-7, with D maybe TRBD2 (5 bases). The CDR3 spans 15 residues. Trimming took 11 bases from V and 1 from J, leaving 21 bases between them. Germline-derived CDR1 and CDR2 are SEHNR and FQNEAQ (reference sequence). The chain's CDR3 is CAAQDWNEVSYEQYF. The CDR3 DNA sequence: TGTGCCGCCCAGGACTGGAACGAAGTTTCCTACGAGCAGTACTTC.

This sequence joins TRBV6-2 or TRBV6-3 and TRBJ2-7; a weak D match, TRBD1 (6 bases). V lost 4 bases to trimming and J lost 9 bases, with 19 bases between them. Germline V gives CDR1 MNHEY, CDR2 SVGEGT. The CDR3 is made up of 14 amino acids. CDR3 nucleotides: TGTGCCAGCAGTTTTTGGAACCAGGGGTCAAGGCAGTACTTC. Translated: CASSFWNQGSRQYF.

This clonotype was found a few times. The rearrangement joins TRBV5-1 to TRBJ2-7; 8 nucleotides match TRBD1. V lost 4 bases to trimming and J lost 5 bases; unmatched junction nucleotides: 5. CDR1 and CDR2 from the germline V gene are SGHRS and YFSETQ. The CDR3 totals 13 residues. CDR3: CASSIGTGDEQYF. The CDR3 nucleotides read TGCGCCAGCAGCATCGGGACAGGCGACGAGCAGTACTTC. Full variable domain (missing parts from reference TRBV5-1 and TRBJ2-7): KAGVTQTPRYLIKTRGQQVTLSCSPISGHRSVSWYQQTPGQGLQFLFEYFSETQRNKGNFPGRFSGRQFSNSRSEMNVSTLELGDSALYLCASSIGTGDEQYFGPGTRLTVT.

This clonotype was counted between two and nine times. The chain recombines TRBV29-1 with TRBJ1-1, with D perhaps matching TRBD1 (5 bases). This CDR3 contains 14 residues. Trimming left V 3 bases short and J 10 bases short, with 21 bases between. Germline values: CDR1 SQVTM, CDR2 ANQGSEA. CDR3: CSVELGPRAVRAFF. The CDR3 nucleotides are TGCAGCGTTGAGTTGGGACCCCGGGCGGTGAGAGCTTTCTTT.

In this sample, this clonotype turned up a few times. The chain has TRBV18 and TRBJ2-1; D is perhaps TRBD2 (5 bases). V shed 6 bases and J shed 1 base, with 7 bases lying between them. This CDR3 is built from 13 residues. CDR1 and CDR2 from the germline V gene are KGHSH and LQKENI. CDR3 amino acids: CASSSGSYNEQFF. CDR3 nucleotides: TGTGCCAGCTCTTCGGGATCCTACAATGAGCAGTTCTTC.

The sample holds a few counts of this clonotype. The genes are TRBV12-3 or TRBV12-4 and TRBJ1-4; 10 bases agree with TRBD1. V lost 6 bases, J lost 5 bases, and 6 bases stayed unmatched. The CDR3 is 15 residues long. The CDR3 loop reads CASSRQGAWNEKLFF. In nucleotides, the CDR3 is TGTGCCAGCAGCCGACAGGGGGCATGGAATGAAAAACTGTTTTTT.

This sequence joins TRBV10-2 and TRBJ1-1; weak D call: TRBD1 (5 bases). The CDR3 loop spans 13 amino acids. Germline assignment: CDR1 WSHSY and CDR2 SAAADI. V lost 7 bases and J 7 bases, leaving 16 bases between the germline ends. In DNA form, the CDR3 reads TGCGCCAGCATAGACCCAGGGAAGGGTGAAGCTTTCTTT. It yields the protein CASIDPGKGEAFF.

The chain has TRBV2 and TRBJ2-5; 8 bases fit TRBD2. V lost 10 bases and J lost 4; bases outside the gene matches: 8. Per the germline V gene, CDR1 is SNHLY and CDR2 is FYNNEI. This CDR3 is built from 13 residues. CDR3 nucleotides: TGTGCCACCCAGCGGGAGAAGGGAGAGACCCAGTACTTC. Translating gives CATQREKGETQYF.

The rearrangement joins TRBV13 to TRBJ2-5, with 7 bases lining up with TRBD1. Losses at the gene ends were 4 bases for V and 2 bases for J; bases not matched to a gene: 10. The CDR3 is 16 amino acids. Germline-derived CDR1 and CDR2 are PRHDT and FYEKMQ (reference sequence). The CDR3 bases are TGTGCCAGCAGCTACCTAGGGGGCGGCGGGCAAGAGACCCAGTACTTC. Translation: CASSYLGGGGQETQYF.

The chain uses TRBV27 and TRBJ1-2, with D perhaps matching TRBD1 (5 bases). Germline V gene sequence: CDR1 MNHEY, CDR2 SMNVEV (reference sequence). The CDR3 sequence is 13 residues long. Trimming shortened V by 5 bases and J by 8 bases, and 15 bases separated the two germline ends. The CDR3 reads CASSLTSGLGYTF. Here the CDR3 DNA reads TGTGCCAGCAGTCTGACATCAGGGTTAGGCTACACCTTC.

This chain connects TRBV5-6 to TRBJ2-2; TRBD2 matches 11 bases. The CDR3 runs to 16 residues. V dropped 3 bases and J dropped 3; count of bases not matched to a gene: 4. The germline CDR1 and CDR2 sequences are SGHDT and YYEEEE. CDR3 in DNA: TGTGCCAGCAGCTCACTAGCGGGGGACGACACCGGGGAGCTGTTTTTT. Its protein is CASSSLAGDDTGELFF.